These 22 T cell receptor beta chains share one sample of origin, sequenced in a study of neoadjuvant nivolumab and ipilimumab in lung cancer (TCRdb year 2020). Per the publication, the time point label means: at surgical resection after neoadjuvant nivolumab +/- ipilimumab. The library relied on the immunoSEQ multiplex PCR assay. In its TCRdb copy, this immuneACCESS table keeps in-frame sequences only and misses some clones. Where compared with another copy, unresolved V genes explain less than half of these, and the others have no known cause. This sample lists around 20,000 clones; 60% to 80% were detected once. The ten largest clones add up to roughly 9% of the sample. Specimen: tumor tissue, collected after neoadjuvant nivolumab, alone or with ipilimumab, at or shortly before surgery. The receptors derive from an adult with non-small cell lung cancer.

The rearrangement joins TRBV13 to TRBJ1-2; D not certain. CDR1 is PRHDT, CDR2 FYEKMQ, per germline (reference sequence). There are 17 residues in the CDR3. V lost 0 bases, J lost 0 bases, and 14 bases lay in between. CDR3 region: CASSLGFVGDANYGYTF. In nucleotides, the CDR3 is TGTGCCAGCAGCTTAGGTTTCGTCGGGGATGCTAACTATGGCTACACCTTC.

This clone is medium-sized in the sample. The chain joins TRBV29-1 to TRBJ2-3; the D gene is possibly TRBD2 (5 bases). Germline CDR1 reads SQVTM; CDR2 reads ANQGSEA. The CDR3 contains 10 residues. Trimming left V 7 bases short and J 6 bases short, with 8 bases between. The CDR3 bases are TGCAGCGCCGGGGAGGATACGCAGTATTTT. Translating it yields CSAGEDTQYF.

The genes are TRBV7-2 and TRBJ2-4, with a tentative D call TRBD1 (6 bases). CDR1 and CDR2 (germline): SGHTA, FQGNSA. The CDR3 contains 18 residues. Trimming removed 1 base at V and 0 bases at J, with 16 bases between. CDR3 amino acids: CASSLGRNRAGAKNIQYF. The CDR3 DNA follows: TGTGCCAGCAGCTTAGGGAGAAACAGGGCAGGAGCCAAAAACATTCAGTACTTC.

The chain combines TRBV7-2 with TRBJ2-7, with 12 positions matching TRBD1. CDR1 is SGHTA and CDR2 is FQGNSA in the germline V gene. The CDR3 length is 16 residues. The J segment lost 1 base and the V segment lost 5 bases, leaving 6 bases of the junction unmatched. This CDR3 reads CASSMGQGAVSYEQYF. In DNA form, the CDR3 reads TGTGCCAGCAGCATGGGACAGGGGGCTGTATCCTACGAGCAGTACTTC.

This clone was recorded a few times. The chain is built from TRBV5-5 and TRBJ2-1; D perhaps matches TRBD1 (5 bases). Germline values: CDR1 SGHKS, CDR2 YYEKEE (reference sequence). The length of the CDR3 is 14 residues. V was cut by 3 bases and J by 5 bases, with 12 bases left in between. The CDR3 reads CASSWRLGDNEQFF. The CDR3 region has the DNA TGTGCCAGCAGCTGGCGGCTAGGGGACAATGAGCAGTTCTTC.

The V and J genes are TRBV10-2 and TRBJ1-6; tentative D call: TRBD1 (6 bases). Germline lookup yields CDR1 WSHSY and CDR2 SAAADI. This CDR3 has 16 residues. The V and J ends lost 7 bases and 6 bases respectively, with 19 bases between them. The CDR3 region has the DNA TGCGCCAGCACCCGTGGTGGGGGGGGCTTTAATTCACCCCTCCACTTT. It translates to CASTRGGGGFNSPLHF.

CDR3 sequence reads: CAWSVQGYGYTF. CDR3 nucleotide sequence: TGTGCCTGGAGTGTACAGGGCTATGGCTACACCTTC. The V and J genes are TRBV30 and TRBJ1-2; TRBD1 might be the D (6 bases). The CDR3 loop spans 12 amino acids. With 0 bases removed from V and 4 bases from J, the gap between germline ends came to 6 bases. Germline V gene data show CDR1 as GTSNPN and CDR2 as SVGIG (reference sequence).

This sequence joins TRBV6-5 and TRBJ2-1, with D perhaps matching TRBD1 or TRBD2 (5 bases each). In germline, CDR1 is MNHEY, CDR2 SVGAGI. V gave up 3 bases and J gave up 4 bases, with 13 bases separating them. The CDR3 length is 15 residues. CDR3 in amino acids: CASSYLQGVYNEQFF. The CDR3 nucleotides are TGTGCCAGCAGTTATCTCCAGGGAGTTTACAATGAGCAGTTCTTC.

By frequency in the sample, this clone is medium-sized. This chain links TRBV5-1 with TRBJ2-6; tentatively, D is TRBD1 (6 bases). CDR1 SGHRS and CDR2 YFSETQ come from the germline V gene. V gave up 5 bases and J gave up 0 bases, with 15 bases separating them. The CDR3 is 17 residues long. The CDR3 region has the DNA TGCGCCAGCAGGACAGGAGCAACGGTCTCTGGGGCCAACGTCCTGACTTTC. It translates to CASRTGATVSGANVLTF.

The chain couples TRBV4-3 to TRBJ1-1; tentatively, D is TRBD1 (6 bases). Germline CDR1 reads LGHNA; CDR2 reads YSLEER. The CDR3 loop spans 14 amino acids. V lost 4 bases to trimming and J lost 2 bases, with 11 bases between them. CDR3 in amino acids: CASSLGGDNTEAFF. In DNA, the CDR3 is TGCGCCAGCAGCCTAGGGGGAGATAACACTGAAGCTTTCTTT.

The rearrangement joins TRBV28 to TRBJ1-2; TRBD1 aligns across 8 bases. The V gene's germline CDR1 is MDHEN and CDR2 SYDVKM. Losses at the gene ends were 6 bases for V and 6 bases for J; bases not matched to a gene: 6. This CDR3 has 13 residues. CDR3 sequence: CASSQGRGHGYTF. The DNA of the CDR3 is TGTGCCAGCAGCCAAGGCAGGGGGCATGGCTACACCTTC.

This clone was counted once. The CDR3 region is CSAEDTGELFF. The CDR3 DNA reads TGCAGTGCGGAGGACACCGGGGAGCTGTTTTTT. The chain recombines TRBV20-1 with TRBJ2-2; D perhaps matches TRBD2 (5 bases). This CDR3 contains 11 residues. V was shortened by 6 bases and J by 3 bases, with 5 bases between the two germline ends. Germline V gene data show CDR1 as DFQATT and CDR2 as SNEGSKA (reference sequence).

This rearrangement joins TRBV27 to TRBJ2-1, with D possibly being TRBD1 (6 bases). This CDR3 has 11 residues. Looked up from germline, CDR1 is MNHEY and CDR2 is SMNVEV (reference sequence). Trimming removed 5 bases at V and 15 bases at J, with 14 bases between. CDR3 in DNA: TGTGCCAGCAGTCCCGGACAGAAGTGGTTCTTC. Translation gives CASSPGQKWFF.

J is TRBJ1-4 and V is TRBV5-1, with D maybe TRBD1 (5 bases). CDR1 and CDR2 from the germline V gene are SGHRS and YFSETQ. V lost 3 bases and J lost 7, with 13 bases in between. The CDR3 length is 14 residues. The CDR3 spells CASSYGTKGEKLFF. CDR3 nucleotides: TGCGCCAGCAGCTACGGGACCAAGGGTGAAAAACTGTTTTTT. The full variable domain, in which reference TRBV5-1 and TRBJ1-4 provide the parts outside the CDR3, is KAGVTQTPRYLIKTRGQQVTLSCSPISGHRSVSWYQQTPGQGLQFLFEYFSETQRNKGNFPGRFSGRQFSNSRSEMNVSTLELGDSALYLCASSYGTKGEKLFFGSGTQLSVL.

The chain combines TRBV5-1 with TRBJ2-7, with no clear D. In germline, CDR1 is SGHRS, CDR2 YFSETQ. The CDR3 covers 14 residues. The V end lost 0 bases, the J end lost 2 bases, and 9 bases lay between the germline ends. This CDR3 reads CASSLDTRAYEQYF. The CDR3 DNA sequence: TGCGCCAGCAGCTTGGACACTCGTGCCTACGAGCAGTACTTC.

This clone came up a few times. The chain links TRBV11-2 to TRBJ2-7, with TRBD1 as a possible D gene (6 bases). In germline, CDR1 is SGHAT, CDR2 FQNNGV. Trimming stripped 5 bases from V and 1 base from J, with 9 bases between. This CDR3 region has 13 residues. The CDR3 loop is CASSPGQSYEQYF. CDR3 nucleotides: TGTGCCAGCAGCCCTGGACAGTCCTACGAGCAGTACTTC.

The V call is TRBV6-5, the J call TRBJ1-2; D is uncertain. V was clipped by 5 bases and J by 8 bases, with 12 bases between them. Germline CDR1 and CDR2: MNHEY and SVGAGI. The CDR3 is 12 residues long. The CDR3 region is CASSTVGKGYTF. CDR3 DNA sequence: TGTGCCAGCAGTACCGTGGGGAAAGGCTACACCTTC.

This clone occurred once. The chain joins TRBV7-3 to TRBJ2-7; D could derive from TRBD1 or TRBD2 (5 bases each). Trimming took off 5 bases at V and 5 bases at J, with 19 bases between the two ends. This CDR3 region has 15 residues. Germline values: CDR1 SGHTA, CDR2 FQGTGA. The CDR3 protein is CASSLSGALGHEQYF. The CDR3 DNA sequence: TGTGCCAGCAGCCTTTCCGGGGCCCTAGGGCACGAGCAGTACTTC.

This clone occurred a few times. At the DNA level, this CDR3 is encoded by other sequences in the same sample as well. V is TRBV18 and J is TRBJ1-5; D unclear. Germline CDR1 reads KGHSH; CDR2 reads LQKENI. The V end lost 2 bases, the J end lost 5 bases, and 7 bases lay between the germline ends. CDR3 length: 13 residues. The CDR3 sequence: CASSPSADQPQHF. The DNA for the CDR3 is TGTGCCAGCTCACCATCGGCCGATCAGCCCCAGCATTTT.

This clone appeared once. The gene calls are TRBV6-5 and TRBJ2-7; the D is unclear. The CDR3 is 12 amino acids. Trimming shortened V by 7 bases and J by 3 bases, and 10 bases separated the two germline ends. Germline V CDR1 and CDR2: MNHEY, SVGAGI. CDR3 nucleotide sequence: TGTGCCAGCACCGGACCGTACTACGAGCAGTACTTC. This translates into CASTGPYYEQYF.

The genes are TRBV5-1 and TRBJ2-7, with 11 bases aligning to TRBD1. Per germline, CDR1 SGHRS and CDR2 YFSETQ. The V gene end was trimmed by 7 bases and the J gene end by 3 bases; junction bases not matched to a gene: 9. This CDR3 has 15 residues. CDR3 DNA sequence: TGCGCCAGCTCCGGACAGGGGGCGACAAGCTACGAGCAGTACTTC. Translating gives CASSGQGATSYEQYF.

The chain uses TRBV10-1 and TRBJ1-5; D is perhaps TRBD1 (6 bases). V lost 5 bases, J lost 0 bases, and 14 bases lay in between. The CDR3 contains 16 residues. Germline lookup yields CDR1 WNHNN and CDR2 SYGVQD (reference sequence). The CDR3 region is CASSISGHDSNQPQHF. CDR3 sequence (DNA): TGCGCCAGCAGTATCTCGGGACACGATAGCAATCAGCCCCAGCATTTT.